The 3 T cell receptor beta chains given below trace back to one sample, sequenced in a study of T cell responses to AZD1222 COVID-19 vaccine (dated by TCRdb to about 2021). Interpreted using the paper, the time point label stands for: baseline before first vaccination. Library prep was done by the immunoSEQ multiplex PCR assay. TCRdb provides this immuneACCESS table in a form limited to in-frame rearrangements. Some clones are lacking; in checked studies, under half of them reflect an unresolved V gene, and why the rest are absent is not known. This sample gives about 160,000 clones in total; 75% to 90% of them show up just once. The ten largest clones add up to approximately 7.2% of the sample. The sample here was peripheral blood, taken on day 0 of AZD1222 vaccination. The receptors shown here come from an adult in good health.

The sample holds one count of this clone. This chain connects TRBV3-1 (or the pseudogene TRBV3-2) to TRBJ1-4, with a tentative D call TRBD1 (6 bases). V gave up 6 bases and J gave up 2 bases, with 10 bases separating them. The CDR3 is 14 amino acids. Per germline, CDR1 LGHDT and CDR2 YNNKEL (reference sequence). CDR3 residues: CASRTGTTNEKLFF. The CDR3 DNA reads TGTGCCAGCAGAACAGGGACCACTAATGAAAAACTGTTTTTT.

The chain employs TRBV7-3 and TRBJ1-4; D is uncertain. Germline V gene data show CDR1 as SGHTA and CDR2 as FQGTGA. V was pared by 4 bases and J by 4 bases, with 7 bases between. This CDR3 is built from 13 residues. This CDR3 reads CASSSQNNEKLFF. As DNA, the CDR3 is TGTGCCAGCAGCTCACAGAATAATGAAAAACTGTTTTTT.

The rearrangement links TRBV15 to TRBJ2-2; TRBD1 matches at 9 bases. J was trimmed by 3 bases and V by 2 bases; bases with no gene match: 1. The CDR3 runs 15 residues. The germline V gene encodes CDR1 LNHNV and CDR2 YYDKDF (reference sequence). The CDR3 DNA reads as TGTGCCACCAGCAGACGGACAGGGGACACCGGGGAGCTGTTTTTT. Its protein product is CATSRRTGDTGELFF.